The 21 T cell receptor beta chains reported below all come from one sample, sequenced in a study of CD4 T cells in relation to SARS-CoV-2 and coronaviruses. Unexposed donor CD4+ T cells date from about 2011-2018, before the COVID-19 pandemic. CD4+ T cells were isolated from the cells after about nine days of culture. TCRdb keeps only in-frame clones here, not all; method: immunoSEQ multiplex PCR. The data show some 16,000 clones, with 60% to 80% seen just once and around 9.7% held by the top ten. The antigens for these receptors are not known. The source material was CD4+ T cells from PBMCs, cultured in vitro. The receptors were gathered from a human donor in good health.

CDR3 amino acids: CASSSGTGDHNEQFF. In DNA form, the CDR3 reads TGCGCCAGCAGCTCCGGGACAGGGGATCACAATGAGCAGTTCTTC. The chain is built from TRBV5-1 and TRBJ2-1; TRBD1 aligns across 10 bases. The junction had 5 bases not matched to a gene; V was cut back by 3 bases and J by 5 bases. CDR1 and CDR2 from the germline V gene are SGHRS and YFSETQ. The CDR3 is 15 residues long.

The V call is TRBV5-1, the J call TRBJ1-6; D not certain. V lost 0 bases and J 9 bases, leaving 19 bases between the germline ends. The CDR3 runs to 17 residues. Germline-derived CDR1 and CDR2 are SGHRS and YFSETQ. This CDR3 reads CASSLDGGKSSRSPLHF. The CDR3 DNA reads as TGCGCCAGCAGCTTGGATGGCGGTAAGAGTTCTCGTTCACCCCTCCACTTT. Full variable domain (outside the CDR3, taken from reference TRBV5-1 and TRBJ1-6): KAGVTQTPRYLIKTRGQQVTLSCSPISGHRSVSWYQQTPGQGLQFLFEYFSETQRNKGNFPGRFSGRQFSNSRSEMNVSTLELGDSALYLCASSLDGGKSSRSPLHFGNGTRLTVT.

The V and J genes are TRBV5-6 and TRBJ1-5; D is perhaps TRBD1 (6 bases). There are 16 residues in the CDR3. The germline V gene encodes CDR1 SGHDT and CDR2 YYEEEE. V was trimmed by 0 bases and J by 2 bases, leaving 12 bases between them. The CDR3 bases are TGTGCCAGCAGCTTGGAGGGGGGGGTCGGCAATCAGCCCCAGCATTTT. This translates into CASSLEGGVGNQPQHF. The full variable domain, in which reference TRBV5-6 and TRBJ1-5 provide the parts outside the CDR3, is DAGVTQSPTHLIKTRGQQVTLRCSPKSGHDTVSWYQQALGQGPQFIFQYYEEEERQRGNFPDRFSGHQFPNYSSELNVNALLLGDSALYLCASSLEGGVGNQPQHFGDGTRLSIL.

This clone was seen once. The gene calls are TRBV5-1 and TRBJ1-4, with 7 nucleotides matching TRBD1. CDR1 is SGHRS, CDR2 YFSETQ, per germline. The junction had 1 base not matched to a gene; V was cut back by 4 bases and J by 4 bases. The CDR3 consists of 13 residues. The DNA for the CDR3 is TGCGCCAGCAGCCAGGGGGATAATGAAAAACTGTTTTTT. Translated, it gives CASSQGDNEKLFF.

The chain links TRBV10-3 to TRBJ1-3; 8 bases are a match to TRBD1. This CDR3 is built from 14 residues. Germline V gene lookup returns CDR1 ENHRY and CDR2 SYGVKD. V dropped 6 bases and J dropped 0; count of bases not matched to a gene: 1. The CDR3 DNA follows: TGTGCCATCAGGACAGGGGACTCTGGAAACACCATATATTTT. Amino acid sequence: CAIRTGDSGNTIYF.

V usage is TRBV6-2 or TRBV6-3 and J usage is TRBJ2-7; tentative D call: TRBD2 (5 bases). The CDR3 runs 16 residues. V lost 2 bases and J lost 0, with 14 bases in between. CDR1 and CDR2 (germline): MNHEY, SVGEGT. The CDR3, as DNA: TGTGCCAGCAGTTACCCTGGACTGAATCCCTCCTACGAGCAGTACTTC. Translation gives CASSYPGLNPSYEQYF.

V gene TRBV10-1 combines with J gene TRBJ1-1; TRBD1 agrees at 7 bases. Germline CDR1 reads WNHNN; CDR2 reads SYGVQD (reference sequence). The CDR3 loop spans 15 amino acids. J was trimmed by 4 bases and V by 1 base; bases with no gene match: 6. CDR3 nucleotides: TGCGCCAGCAGTGAGTTTCATCAGGGGGGCACTGAAGCTTTCTTT. It is translated as CASSEFHQGGTEAFF.

This chain joins TRBV24-1 and TRBJ1-1, with TRBD1 as a possible D gene (6 bases). The CDR3 has 13 amino acids. V shed 9 bases and J shed 4 bases, with 14 bases lying between them. Germline assignment: CDR1 KGHDR and CDR2 SFDVKD. The CDR3 DNA follows: TGTGCCACCTCATTGGGGGCCGGCACTGAAGCTTTCTTT. Its translation is CATSLGAGTEAFF.

The V call is TRBV14, the J call TRBJ2-5, with TRBD2 matching over 12 bases. The CDR3 spans 15 residues. J gave up 5 bases and V 1 base, and 2 bases lay outside the gene matches. Germline V gene sequence: CDR1 SGHDN, CDR2 FVKESK. The DNA for the CDR3 is TGTGCCAGCAGCCAAGGACTAGCGGGGGTGGAGACCCAGTACTTC. Translation gives CASSQGLAGVETQYF.

This sequence joins TRBV7-9 and TRBJ2-1; 9 nucleotides align to TRBD2. CDR1 is SEHNR, CDR2 FQNEAQ, per germline (reference sequence). This CDR3 is 16 amino acids long. V shed 0 bases and J 6 bases; nucleotides not matched to a gene: 6. Here the CDR3 reads CASSLAVAGVRNEQFF. CDR3 DNA: TGTGCCAGCAGCTTAGCAGTAGCGGGAGTACGCAATGAGCAGTTCTTC.

This clone was observed once. This sequence joins TRBV29-1 and TRBJ2-1; 8 bases are a match to TRBD2. Germline CDR1 reads SQVTM; CDR2 reads ANQGSEA. V dropped 8 bases and J dropped 0; count of bases not matched to a gene: 6. The CDR3 is 14 residues long. The CDR3 DNA reads TGCAGCTCACTAGCGGAATACTCCTACAATGAGCAGTTCTTC. It yields the protein CSSLAEYSYNEQFF.

This chain links TRBV4-1 with TRBJ2-7; perhaps TRBD2 as D (7 bases). From germline, CDR1 is MGHRA and CDR2 YSYEKL. The CDR3 has 16 amino acids. Trimming stripped 6 bases from V and 1 base from J, with 19 bases between. CDR3 loop: CASRPPGGGGSYEQYF. The CDR3, as DNA: TGCGCCAGCAGACCGCCGGGGGGAGGGGGGTCCTACGAGCAGTACTTC.

The chain links TRBV19 to TRBJ1-1, with D tentatively TRBD1 (5 bases). V was shortened by 2 bases and J by 1 base, with 11 bases between the two germline ends. The germline gives CDR1 LNHDA, CDR2 SQIVND (reference sequence). The CDR3 runs to 15 residues. The CDR3 is CASSIKVRANTEAFF. CDR3 in DNA: TGTGCCAGTAGTATAAAGGTCAGGGCGAACACTGAAGCTTTCTTT. Combining the CDR3 with reference TRBV19 and TRBJ1-1 gives the whole variable domain DGGITQSPKYLFRKEGQNVTLSCEQNLNHDAMYWYRQDPGQGLRLIYYSQIVNDFQKGDIAEGYSVSREKKESFPLTVTSAQKNPTAFYLCASSIKVRANTEAFFGQGTRLTVV.

This clone appeared once. The V and J genes are TRBV14 and TRBJ1-1; no clear D. Per germline, CDR1 SGHDN and CDR2 FVKESK. CDR3 length: 16 amino acids. Trimming left V 4 bases short and J 6 bases short, with 21 bases between. The CDR3 sequence: CASSLFLGPGPAEAFF. CDR3 DNA: TGTGCCAGCAGCCTCTTTCTCGGGCCCGGGCCCGCTGAAGCTTTCTTT.

The V and J genes are TRBV6-5 and TRBJ2-1, with D hard to call. The germline V and J ends were trimmed by 9 bases and 9 bases, with 18 bases remaining between them. CDR1 and CDR2 from the germline V gene are MNHEY and SVGAGI. The CDR3 length is 13 residues. The CDR3 nucleotides are TGTGCCAGTTCCTCCCCCGGCAGACGTGAGCAGTTCTTC. Translation: CASSSPGRREQFF.

V and J are TRBV10-3 and TRBJ2-7; tentatively, D is TRBD2 (6 bases). Trimming stripped 0 bases from V and 4 bases from J, with 16 bases between. This CDR3 contains 16 residues. Germline CDR1 reads ENHRY; CDR2 reads SYGVKD. CDR3 in amino acids: CAISESTGGDVYEQYF. The CDR3 region has the DNA TGTGCCATCAGTGAGTCGACCGGCGGGGATGTGTACGAGCAGTACTTC.

The chain employs TRBV7-2 and TRBJ1-5, with 11 nucleotides matching TRBD1. The CDR3 length is 19 residues. Germline CDR1 reads SGHTA; CDR2 reads FQGNSA. Unmatched junction bases numbered 19, after V lost 5 bases and J lost 7 bases. The CDR3: CASSLIGTGGLSGRQPQHF. The CDR3, as DNA: TGTGCCAGCAGCCTAATAGGGACAGGGGGTCTTTCTGGTCGGCAGCCCCAGCATTTT.

CDR3 sequence reads: CASSEVDRGYGYTF. Here the CDR3 DNA reads TGTGCCAGCAGTGAAGTGGACAGGGGCTATGGCTACACCTTC. The chain employs TRBV6-1 and TRBJ1-2; 9 bases are a match to TRBD1. The CDR3 consists of 14 residues. With V trimmed by 1 base and J by 4 bases, 1 base remained unmatched. Germline V CDR1 and CDR2: MNHNS, SASEGT.

This clone came up a few times. Given a far larger clone just one base away, this is likely a sequencing read error. The chain uses TRBV5-8 and TRBJ2-7; D not resolved. CDR1 and CDR2 (germline): SGHTS, YDEGEE. This CDR3 has 11 amino acids. The V and J ends lost 4 bases and 3 bases respectively, with 5 bases between them. CDR3 residues: CASSAYYEQYF. The CDR3 bases are TGTGCCAGCAGCGCTTACTACGAGCAGTACTTC.

V usage is TRBV20-1 and J usage is TRBJ2-3, with TRBD2 identical over 10 bases. CDR1 is DFQATT, CDR2 SNEGSKA, per germline (reference sequence). The CDR3 is made up of 15 amino acids. V gave up 3 bases and J gave up 4 bases; unmatched junction bases: 7. The CDR3 DNA reads TGCAGTGCTAGTCTAGCTAGCGGGAGCTCAGATACGCAGTATTTT. Protein: CSASLASGSSDTQYF.

The chain couples TRBV30 to TRBJ2-7, with a weak D call TRBD1 (6 bases). Germline lookup yields CDR1 GTSNPN and CDR2 SVGIG (reference sequence). V was shortened by 1 base and J by 6 bases, with 13 bases between the two germline ends. The CDR3 extends over 13 amino acids. Written as DNA, the CDR3 is TGTGCCTGGAGTGGGGGGCGGATTTCCGAGCAGTACTTC. It translates to CAWSGGRISEQYF.